These 26 T cell receptor beta chains were all obtained from the same sample, sequenced in a study of T cells expressing NK-cell markers. One entry per CDR3 protein, without DNA, is what TCRdb gives after re-calling the 5' RACE reads. This table holds 500,000 or so distinct CDR3 sequences. What was sequenced was blood T cells: a sorted CD56 or NKG2C T cell subset, CD4+ or CD8+ T cells, or bulk PBMC T cells (not recorded which). The receptor source for this set is a man aged 18 to 29 in good health.

The J gene is TRBJ1-2, the V gene TRBV9; TCRdb outputs TRBD1, but without DNA this stays unchecked. CDR1 is SGDLS, CDR2 YYNGEE, per germline. The CDR3 sequence is 16 residues long. CDR3 amino acids: CASSVAPNPGPYGYTF.

The gene calls are TRBV12-3 or TRBV12-4 and TRBJ2-2; no DNA is available, so the TRBD1 call from TCRdb remains unchecked. The CDR3 covers 13 residues. The CDR3 sequence: CASRALGVVELFF.

V is TRBV29-1 and J is TRBJ1-3. The germline CDR1 and CDR2 sequences are SQVTM and ANQGSEA. CDR3 length equals 17 residues. CDR3 protein: CSVVHRPETFSGNTIYF.

This sequence joins TRBV2 and TRBJ2-5; there is no DNA to check the TCRdb D call of TRBD2. The CDR3 totals 15 residues. Germline lookup yields CDR1 SNHLY and CDR2 FYNNEI. The CDR3 reads CASSVILAGKETQYF. Full variable domain (outside the CDR3, taken from reference TRBV2 and TRBJ2-5): EPEVTQTPSHQVTQMGQEVILRCVPISNHLYFYWYRQILGQKVEFLVSFYNNEISEKSEIFDDQFSVERPDGSNFTLKIRSTKLEDSAMYFCASSVILAGKETQYFGPGTRLLVL.

This sequence joins TRBV6-2 or TRBV6-3 and TRBJ2-7; absent DNA, TCRdb's TRBD1 call cannot be checked. The CDR3 runs 14 residues. Germline CDR1 and CDR2: MNHEY and SVGEGT. CDR3 region: CASSYPGTQKEQYF.

This rearrangement joins TRBV28 to TRBJ2-5; no DNA is available, so the TRBD1 call from TCRdb remains unchecked. This CDR3 has 14 amino acids. The germline CDR1 and CDR2 sequences are MDHEN and SYDVKM. CDR3 residues: CASSSTGGRETQYF.

V gene TRBV28 combines with J gene TRBJ2-1; TCRdb gives TRBD2 as the D gene, but with no DNA this cannot be confirmed. The CDR3 extends over 18 amino acids. CDR1 is MDHEN and CDR2 is SYDVKM in the germline V gene. CDR3 sequence: CASSSRRFSGSIGAEQFF. Variable domain in full (rest from reference TRBV28 and TRBJ2-1): DVKVTQSSRYLVKRTGEKVFLECVQDMDHENMFWYRQDPGLGLRLIYFSYDVKMKEKGDIPEGYSVSREKKERFSLILESASTNQTSMYLCASSSRRFSGSIGAEQFFGPGTRLTVL.

The chain carries TRBV20-1 and TRBJ1-5; the D call of TRBD1 rests on TCRdb alone, since no DNA is present to check it. CDR3 length: 15 amino acids. Germline loops: CDR1 DFQATT, CDR2 SNEGSKA (reference sequence). CDR3: CSARRQGLGNQPQHF.

This chain connects TRBV5-5 to TRBJ1-2; the D gene TCRdb calls, TRBD1, cannot be checked with no DNA. Germline CDR1 is SGHKS and CDR2 is YYEKEE (reference sequence). The CDR3 covers 15 residues. This CDR3 reads CASRWGPGANYGYTF.

The genes are TRBV5-6 and TRBJ2-5; there is no DNA to check the TCRdb D call of TRBD2. In germline, CDR1 is SGHDT, CDR2 YYEEEE. The CDR3 is 15 residues long. The CDR3 sequence: CASSPTRWREETQYF.

This rearrangement joins TRBV6-5 to TRBJ1-1. Per the germline V gene, CDR1 is MNHEY and CDR2 is SVGAGI. CDR3 length equals 12 residues. The CDR3 sequence is CASSYLTTEAFF.

V gene TRBV7-6 combines with J gene TRBJ2-1; TCRdb picks TRBD2, but there is no DNA to check that call. This CDR3 spans 17 amino acids. Per the germline V gene, CDR1 is SGHVS and CDR2 is FNYEAQ. The CDR3 spells CASSPGDSGMGYNEQFF.

The CDR3 region is CASSLAGGNTIYF. This sequence joins TRBV5-4 and TRBJ1-3. The CDR3 is 13 amino acids. Germline loops: CDR1 SGHNT, CDR2 YYREEE (reference sequence).

V gene TRBV7-2 combines with J gene TRBJ2-7. CDR1 and CDR2 (germline): SGHTA, FQGNSA. This CDR3 spans 14 amino acids. CDR3 in amino acids: CASSLKRFVSEQYF.

The chain combines TRBV28 with TRBJ2-1; no DNA is available, so the TRBD1 call from TCRdb remains unchecked. CDR1 and CDR2 from the germline V gene are MDHEN and SYDVKM. CDR3 length equals 16 residues. The CDR3 spells CASSPPQGIVYNEQFF.

J is TRBJ2-7 and V is TRBV27; TCRdb gives TRBD2 as the D gene, but with no DNA this cannot be confirmed. Germline V lookup: CDR1 MNHEY, CDR2 SMNVEV (reference sequence). This CDR3 contains 15 residues. CDR3 loop: CASSLTGTEHYEQYF.

The gene calls are TRBV12-5 and TRBJ2-6; TCRdb designates TRBD1, a call that cannot be tested without DNA. CDR3 length equals 17 residues. The germline V gene has CDR1 LGHNT and CDR2 FRNRAP. The CDR3 spells CASAPTFLRSGANVLTF.

The chain has TRBV21-1 and TRBJ2-5; TCRdb selects TRBD1, and the lack of DNA leaves this call unchecked. TRBV21-1 is reported as a pseudogene. This CDR3 spans 15 amino acids. This CDR3 reads CASSNRDSEGKTQYF.

The genes are TRBV28 and TRBJ2-5; TCRdb gives TRBD2 as the D gene, but with no DNA this cannot be confirmed. CDR3 length: 15 residues. Germline CDR1 reads MDHEN; CDR2 reads SYDVKM. The CDR3 loop reads CASSFPGLSQETQYF.

The chain recombines TRBV11-2 with TRBJ2-6; TCRdb's D call, TRBD2, is unchecked because there is no DNA. Germline CDR1 and CDR2: SGHAT and FQNNGV. The length of the CDR3 is 18 residues. CDR3 residues: CASTRGTLAGAGANVLTF.

The chain joins TRBV5-6 to TRBJ1-2; with no DNA, the TCRdb D assignment of TRBD1 cannot be verified. The CDR3 sequence is 15 residues long. Germline-derived CDR1 and CDR2 are SGHDT and YYEEEE. The CDR3 sequence: CASSLVTGPSYGYTF. The full variable domain, completed using reference TRBV5-6 and TRBJ1-2, is DAGVTQSPTHLIKTRGQQVTLRCSPKSGHDTVSWYQQALGQGPQFIFQYYEEEERQRGNFPDRFSGHQFPNYSSELNVNALLLGDSALYLCASSLVTGPSYGYTFGSGTRLTVV.

The chain recombines TRBV6-1 with TRBJ2-3; TCRdb returns TRBD2, unconfirmable since there is no DNA. The CDR3 consists of 14 residues. CDR1 and CDR2 from the germline V gene are MNHNS and SASEGT. The CDR3 sequence is CASSPSGGGDTQYF.

The V gene is TRBV12-5, the J gene TRBJ2-7; the TRBD1 assignment by TCRdb is unverifiable without DNA. The CDR3 runs to 15 residues. Germline CDR1 and CDR2: LGHNT and FRNRAP. The CDR3 protein is CASSDSGIRGNEQYF.

V is TRBV7-3 and J is TRBJ2-2; TCRdb indicates TRBD2, and absent DNA this call remains unverified. CDR1 and CDR2 (germline): SGHTA, FQGTGA. The CDR3 consists of 19 residues. Here the CDR3 reads CASSLPFFSGRSNTGELFF.

The V gene is TRBV2, the J gene TRBJ2-2; lacking DNA, the TRBD2 call made by TCRdb goes unchecked. The length of the CDR3 is 15 residues. CDR1 SNHLY and CDR2 FYNNEI come from the germline V gene. The CDR3 region is CASSEVASGTGELFF.

V is TRBV12-3 or TRBV12-4 and J is TRBJ1-2; the TCRdb call, TRBD1, lacks DNA for checking. CDR3 length equals 13 residues. CDR3: CASRGPIAYGYTF.